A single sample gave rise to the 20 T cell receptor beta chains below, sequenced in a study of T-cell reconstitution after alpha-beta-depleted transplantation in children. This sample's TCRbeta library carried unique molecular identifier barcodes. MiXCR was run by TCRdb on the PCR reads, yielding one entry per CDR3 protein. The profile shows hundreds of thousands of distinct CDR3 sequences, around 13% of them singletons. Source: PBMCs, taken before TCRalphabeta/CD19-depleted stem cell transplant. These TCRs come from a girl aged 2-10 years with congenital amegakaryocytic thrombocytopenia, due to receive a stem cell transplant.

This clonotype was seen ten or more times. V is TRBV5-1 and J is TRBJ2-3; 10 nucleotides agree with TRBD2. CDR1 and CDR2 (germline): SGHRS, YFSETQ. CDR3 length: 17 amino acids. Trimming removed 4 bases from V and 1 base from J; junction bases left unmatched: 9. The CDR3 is CASSLSVLAGGTDTQYF. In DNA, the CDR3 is TGCGCCAGCAGCCTGTCCGTGCTAGCGGGAGGCACAGATACGCAGTATTTT.

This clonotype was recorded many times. The CDR3: CSASGAKNIQYF. The DNA of the CDR3 is TGCAGTGCTAGCGGGGCCAAAAACATTCAGTACTTC. The genes are TRBV20-1 and TRBJ2-4; D is unresolved. V gave up 3 bases and J gave up 1 base, with 4 bases separating them. The CDR3 has 12 residues. Germline CDR1 and CDR2: DFQATT and SNEGSKA (reference sequence).

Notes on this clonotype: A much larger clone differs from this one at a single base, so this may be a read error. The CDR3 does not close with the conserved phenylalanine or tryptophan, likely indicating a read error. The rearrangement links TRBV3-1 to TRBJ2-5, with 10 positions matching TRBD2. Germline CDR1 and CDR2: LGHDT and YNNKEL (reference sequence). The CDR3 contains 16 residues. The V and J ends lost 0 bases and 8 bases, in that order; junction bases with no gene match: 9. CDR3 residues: CASSQDLASGGGTQYS. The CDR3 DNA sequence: TGTGCCAGCAGCCAAGATCTTGCTAGCGGGGGCGGAACCCAGTACTCC.

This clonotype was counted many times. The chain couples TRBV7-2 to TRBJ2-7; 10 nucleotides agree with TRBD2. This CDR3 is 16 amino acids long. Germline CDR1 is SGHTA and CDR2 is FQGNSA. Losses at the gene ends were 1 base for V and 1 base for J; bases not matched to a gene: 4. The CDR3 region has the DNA TGTGCCAGCAGCTTAGTGGGACTAGCGACTTCCTACGAGCAGTACTTC. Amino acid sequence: CASSLVGLATSYEQYF. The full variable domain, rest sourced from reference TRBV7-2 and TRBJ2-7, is GAGVSQSPSNKVTEKGKDVELRCDPISGHTALYWYRQSLGQGLEFLIYFQGNSAPDKSGLPSDRFSAERTGGSVSTLTIQRTQQEDSAVYLCASSLVGLATSYEQYFGPGTRLTVT.

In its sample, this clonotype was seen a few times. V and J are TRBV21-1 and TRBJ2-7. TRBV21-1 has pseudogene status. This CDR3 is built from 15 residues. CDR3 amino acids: CASSKKINLSYEQYF. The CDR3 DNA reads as TGTGCCAGCAGCAAAAAAATTAACCTAAGCTACGAGCAGTACTTC.

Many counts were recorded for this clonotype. CDR3 DNA: TGTGCCAGCAGCCGGGGACAGGTAGTTGACACCGGGGAGCTGTTTTTT. Protein: CASSRGQVVDTGELFF. This chain joins TRBV12-3 or TRBV12-4 and TRBJ2-2; 8 bases fit TRBD1. Trimming cost V 6 bases and J 3 bases; bases outside gene matches: 9. This CDR3 spans 16 amino acids.

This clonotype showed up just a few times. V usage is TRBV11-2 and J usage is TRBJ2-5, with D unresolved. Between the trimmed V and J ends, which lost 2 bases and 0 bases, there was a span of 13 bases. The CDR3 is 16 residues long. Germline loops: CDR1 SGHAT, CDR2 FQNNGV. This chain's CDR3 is CASSLRPQQYQETQYF. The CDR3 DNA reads TGTGCCAGCAGCTTACGCCCACAACAGTACCAAGAGACCCAGTACTTC.

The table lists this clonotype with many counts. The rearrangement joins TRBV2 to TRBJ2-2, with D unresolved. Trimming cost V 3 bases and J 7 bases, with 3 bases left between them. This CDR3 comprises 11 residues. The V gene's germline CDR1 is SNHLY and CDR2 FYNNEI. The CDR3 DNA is TGTGCCAGCAGTGATATCGGGGAGCTGTTTTTT. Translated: CASSDIGELFF.

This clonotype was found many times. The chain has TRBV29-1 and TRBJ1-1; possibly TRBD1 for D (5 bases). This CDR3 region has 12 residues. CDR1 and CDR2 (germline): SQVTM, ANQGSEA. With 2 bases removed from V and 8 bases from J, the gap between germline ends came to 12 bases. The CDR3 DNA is TGCAGCGTTGAAAGGGGTGTAAGAGAAGCTTTCTTT. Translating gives CSVERGVREAFF.

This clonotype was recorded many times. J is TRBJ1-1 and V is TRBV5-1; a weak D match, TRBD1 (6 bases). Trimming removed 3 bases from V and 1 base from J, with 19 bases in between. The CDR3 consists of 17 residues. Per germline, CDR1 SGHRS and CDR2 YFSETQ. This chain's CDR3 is CASSSIGGADANTEAFF. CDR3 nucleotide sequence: TGCGCCAGCAGCTCAATCGGGGGCGCCGACGCGAACACTGAAGCTTTCTTT. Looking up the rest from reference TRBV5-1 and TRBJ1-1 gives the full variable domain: KAGVTQTPRYLIKTRGQQVTLSCSPISGHRSVSWYQQTPGQGLQFLFEYFSETQRNKGNFPGRFSGRQFSNSRSEMNVSTLELGDSALYLCASSSIGGADANTEAFFGQGTRLTVV.

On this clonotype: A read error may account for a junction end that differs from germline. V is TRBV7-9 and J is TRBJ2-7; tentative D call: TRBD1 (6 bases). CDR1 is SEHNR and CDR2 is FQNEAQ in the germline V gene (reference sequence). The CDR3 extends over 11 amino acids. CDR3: CASSLLDSGTF. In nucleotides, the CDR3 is TGTGCCAGCAGCTTGCTGGACAGCGGCACTTTC.

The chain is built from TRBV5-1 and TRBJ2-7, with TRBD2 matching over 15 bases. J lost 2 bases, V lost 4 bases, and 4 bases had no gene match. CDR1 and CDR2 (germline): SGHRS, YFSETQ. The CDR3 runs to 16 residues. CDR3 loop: CASSAGTSGRTYEQYF. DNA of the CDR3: TGCGCCAGCAGCGCCGGGACTAGCGGGAGGACCTACGAGCAGTACTTC.

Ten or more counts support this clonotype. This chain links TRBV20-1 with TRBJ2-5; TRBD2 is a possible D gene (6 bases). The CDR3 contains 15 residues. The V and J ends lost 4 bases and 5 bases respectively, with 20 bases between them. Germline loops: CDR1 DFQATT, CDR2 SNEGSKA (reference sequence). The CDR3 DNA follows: TGCAGTGCTATGTTTTTTTGGCTAGCGAAGGAGACCCAGTACTTC. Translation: CSAMFFWLAKETQYF.

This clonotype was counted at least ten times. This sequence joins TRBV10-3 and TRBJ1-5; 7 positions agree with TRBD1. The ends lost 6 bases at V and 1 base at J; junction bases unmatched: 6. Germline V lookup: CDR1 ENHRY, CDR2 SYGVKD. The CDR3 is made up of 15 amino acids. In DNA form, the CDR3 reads TGTGCCATCAGCAAGGAGACAGGGAGCAATCAGCCCCAGCATTTT. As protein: CAISKETGSNQPQHF.

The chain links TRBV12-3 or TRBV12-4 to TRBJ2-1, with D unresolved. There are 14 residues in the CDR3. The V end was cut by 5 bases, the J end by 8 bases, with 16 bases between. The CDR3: CASSPRAPYDEQFF. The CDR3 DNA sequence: TGTGCCAGCAGTCCCCGGGCCCCGTACGATGAGCAGTTCTTC.

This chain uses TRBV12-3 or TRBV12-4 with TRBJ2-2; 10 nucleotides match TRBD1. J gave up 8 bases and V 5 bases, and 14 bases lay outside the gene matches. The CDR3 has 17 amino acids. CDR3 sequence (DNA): TGTGCCAGCAGTAATATAGGGACAGGGGAAACTTTAGGGGAGCTGTTTTTT. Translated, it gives CASSNIGTGETLGELFF.

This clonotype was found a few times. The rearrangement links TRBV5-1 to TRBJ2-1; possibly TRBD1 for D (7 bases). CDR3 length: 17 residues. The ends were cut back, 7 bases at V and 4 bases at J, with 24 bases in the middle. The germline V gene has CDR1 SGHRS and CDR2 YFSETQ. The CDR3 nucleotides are TGCGCCAGCCAGGGGGGTGTTTTGGCAGCGGCTTACAATGAGCAGTTCTTC. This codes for CASQGGVLAAAYNEQFF. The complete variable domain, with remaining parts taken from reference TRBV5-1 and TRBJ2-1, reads KAGVTQTPRYLIKTRGQQVTLSCSPISGHRSVSWYQQTPGQGLQFLFEYFSETQRNKGNFPGRFSGRQFSNSRSEMNVSTLELGDSALYLCASQGGVLAAAYNEQFFGPGTRLTVL.

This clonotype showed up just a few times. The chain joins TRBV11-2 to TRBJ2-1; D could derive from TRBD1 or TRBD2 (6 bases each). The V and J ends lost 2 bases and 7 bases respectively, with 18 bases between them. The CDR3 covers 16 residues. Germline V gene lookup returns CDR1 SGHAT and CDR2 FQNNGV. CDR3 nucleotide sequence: TGTGCCAGCAGCTTATTGTTGGGGCGGGGACAAAATGAGCAGTTCTTC. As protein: CASSLLLGRGQNEQFF.

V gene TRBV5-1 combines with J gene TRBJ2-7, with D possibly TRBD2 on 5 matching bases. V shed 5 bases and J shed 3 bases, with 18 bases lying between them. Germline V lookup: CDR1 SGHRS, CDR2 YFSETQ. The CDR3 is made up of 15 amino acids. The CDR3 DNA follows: TGCGCCAGCAGTTGGGTGAGCGGTACAGTCTACGAGCAGTACTTC. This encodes CASSWVSGTVYEQYF.

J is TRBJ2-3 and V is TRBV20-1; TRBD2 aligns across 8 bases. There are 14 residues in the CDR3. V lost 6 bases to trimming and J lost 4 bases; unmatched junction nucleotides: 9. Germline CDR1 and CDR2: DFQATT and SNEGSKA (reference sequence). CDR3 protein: CSALRAGEADTQYF. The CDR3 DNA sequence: TGCAGTGCCCTCAGAGCGGGAGAGGCAGATACGCAGTATTTT.